The rows below give T cell receptor beta chains drawn from one sample of a study of blood T cell repertoires in COVID-19. TCRdb's copy holds only in-frame clones and misses some; the assay was immunoSEQ multiplex PCR. Among about 110,000 clones listed, about 75% were seen once. Source material: peripheral blood. These receptors originate from a man older than 75 with acute or convalescent COVID-19. Each CDR3 is given with its conserved first and last residue. The D gene is left open where the match is weak. Size values are once, few and many counts, or a class for expanded clones, and some rows have none.

abundance,d_gene,j_gene,v_gene,CDR3nt,CDR3aa
.,TRBD2,TRBJ2-1,TRBV7-9,TGTGCCAGCAGCTTAGTCTCCGGGAGGGCCTTTGAGCAGTTCTTC,CASSLVSGRAFEQFF
few,.,TRBJ2-1,TRBV11-2,TGTGCCAGCAGCTTAGATCGACAGGCTGAGCAGTTCTTC,CASSLDRQAEQFF
.,TRBD1,TRBJ2-4,TRBV4-1,TGCGCCAGCAGCCAAGGGATGGCCAGGGGGTCGAACATTCAGTACTTC,CASSQGMARGSNIQYF
.,TRBD2,TRBJ2-7,TRBV28,TGTGCCAGCATAAGGGAGGGGATCTACGAGCAGTACTTC,CASIREGIYEQYF
few,TRBD1,TRBJ2-1,TRBV28,TGTGCCAGCAGACCGGACAGGGGGCCGTACAATGAGCAGTTCTTC,CASRPDRGPYNEQFF
.,.,TRBJ2-1,TRBV3-1/TRBV3-2,TGTGCCAGCAGCCAAGTCCTTGCTGCGTTCTCCAATGAGCAGTTCTTC,CASSQVLAAFSNEQFF
.,.,TRBJ1-5,TRBV24-1,TGTGCCACCAAGGCTTCGGGCGGGGTGGATAGCAATCAGCCCCAGCATTTT,CATKASGGVDSNQPQHF
.,.,TRBJ1-2,TRBV9,TGTGCCAGCAGCGTAGCGGCGGCGGCCTCCTATGGCTACACCTTC,CASSVAAAASYGYTF
.,.,TRBJ2-5,TRBV29-1,TGCAGCGTCGATAGGGGGGGTCAAGAGACCCAGTACTTC,CSVDRGGQETQYF
.,TRBD1,TRBJ2-6,TRBV11-3,TGTGCCAGCAGCGGTGACAGGGCTGGGGCCAACGTCCTGACTTTC,CASSGDRAGANVLTF
.,.,TRBJ1-1,TRBV4-1,TGCGCCAGCAGCCAAGATCGGGTATCGGGAGCTTTCTTT,CASSQDRVSGAFF